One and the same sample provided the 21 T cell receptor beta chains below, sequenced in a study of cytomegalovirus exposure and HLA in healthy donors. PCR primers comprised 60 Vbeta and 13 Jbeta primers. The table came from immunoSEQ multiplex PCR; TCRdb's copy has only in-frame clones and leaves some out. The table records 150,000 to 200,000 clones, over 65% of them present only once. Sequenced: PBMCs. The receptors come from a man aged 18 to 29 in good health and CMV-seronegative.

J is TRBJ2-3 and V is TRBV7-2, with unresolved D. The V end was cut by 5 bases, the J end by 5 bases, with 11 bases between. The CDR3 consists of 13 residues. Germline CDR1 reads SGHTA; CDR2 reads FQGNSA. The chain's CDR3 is CASSVQTRDTQYF. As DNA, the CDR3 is TGTGCCAGCAGCGTACAAACCCGAGATACGCAGTATTTT.

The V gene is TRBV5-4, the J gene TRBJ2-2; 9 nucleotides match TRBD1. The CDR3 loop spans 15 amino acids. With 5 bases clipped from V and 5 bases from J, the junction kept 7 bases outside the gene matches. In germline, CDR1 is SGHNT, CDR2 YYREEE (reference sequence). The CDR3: CASSPGTGRTGELFF. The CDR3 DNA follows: TGTGCCAGCAGTCCCGGGACAGGGAGGACCGGGGAGCTGTTTTTT.

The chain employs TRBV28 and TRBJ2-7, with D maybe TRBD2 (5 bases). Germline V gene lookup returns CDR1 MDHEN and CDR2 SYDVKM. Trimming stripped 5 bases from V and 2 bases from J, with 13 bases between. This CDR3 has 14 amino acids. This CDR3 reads CASSPRTATYEQYF. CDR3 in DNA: TGTGCCAGCAGTCCACGGACTGCCACCTACGAGCAGTACTTC.

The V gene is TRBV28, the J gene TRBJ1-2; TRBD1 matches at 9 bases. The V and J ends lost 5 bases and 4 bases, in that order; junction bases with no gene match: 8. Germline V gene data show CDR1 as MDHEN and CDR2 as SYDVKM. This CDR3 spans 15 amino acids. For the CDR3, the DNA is TGTGCCAGCAGTAGAACAGGGGGCATAAGCTATGGCTACACCTTC. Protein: CASSRTGGISYGYTF.

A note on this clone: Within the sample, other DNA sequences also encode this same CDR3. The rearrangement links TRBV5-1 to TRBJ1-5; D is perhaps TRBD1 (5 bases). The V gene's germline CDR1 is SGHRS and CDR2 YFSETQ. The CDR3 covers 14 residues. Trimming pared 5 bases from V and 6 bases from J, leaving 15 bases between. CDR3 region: CASSLRGGGQPQHF. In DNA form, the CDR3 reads TGCGCCAGCAGTTTGAGGGGAGGAGGTCAGCCCCAGCATTTT.

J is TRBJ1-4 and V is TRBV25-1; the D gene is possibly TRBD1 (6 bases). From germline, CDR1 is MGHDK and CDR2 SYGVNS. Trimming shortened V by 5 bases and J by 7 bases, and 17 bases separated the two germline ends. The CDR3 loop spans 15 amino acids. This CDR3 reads CASSTDRDILEKLFF. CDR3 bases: TGTGCCAGCAGTACGGACCGGGACATCCTTGAAAAACTGTTTTTT.

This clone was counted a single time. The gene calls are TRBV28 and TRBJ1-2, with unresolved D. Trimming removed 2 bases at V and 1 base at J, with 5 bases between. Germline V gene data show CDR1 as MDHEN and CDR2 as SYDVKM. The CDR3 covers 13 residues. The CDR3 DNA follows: TGTGCCAGCAGTTTAGCCAGTAACTATGGCTACACCTTC. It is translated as CASSLASNYGYTF.

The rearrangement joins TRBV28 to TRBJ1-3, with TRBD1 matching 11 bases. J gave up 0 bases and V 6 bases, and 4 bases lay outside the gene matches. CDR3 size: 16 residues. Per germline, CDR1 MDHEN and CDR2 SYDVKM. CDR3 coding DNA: TGTGCCAGCAGCGGGACAGGGGGGTCCTCTGGAAACACCATATATTTT. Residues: CASSGTGGSSGNTIYF.

CDR3 in DNA: TGCGCCAGCAGCCCATCGGGACTAGAAGAGACCCAGTACTTC. It translates to CASSPSGLEETQYF. This chain links TRBV4-1 with TRBJ2-5; 8 bases fit TRBD2. The CDR3 runs to 14 residues. Trimming removed 4 bases from V and 3 bases from J; junction bases left unmatched: 4. The germline CDR1 and CDR2 sequences are MGHRA and YSYEKL.

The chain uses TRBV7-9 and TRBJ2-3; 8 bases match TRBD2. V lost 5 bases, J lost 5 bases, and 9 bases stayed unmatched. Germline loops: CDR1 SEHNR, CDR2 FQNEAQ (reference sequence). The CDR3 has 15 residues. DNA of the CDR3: TGTGCCAGCAGCCCGAGCGGGGGTCCGCAAGATACGCAGTATTTT. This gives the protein CASSPSGGPQDTQYF. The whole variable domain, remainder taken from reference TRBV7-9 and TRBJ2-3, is DTGVSQNPRHKITKRGQNVTFRCDPISEHNRLYWYRQTLGQGPEFLTYFQNEAQLEKSRLLSDRFSAERPKGSFSTLEIQRTEQGDSAMYLCASSPSGGPQDTQYFGPGTRLTVL.

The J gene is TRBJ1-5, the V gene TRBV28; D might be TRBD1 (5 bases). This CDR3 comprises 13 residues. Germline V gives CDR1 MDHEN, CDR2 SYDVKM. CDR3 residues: CASRGWGNQPQHF. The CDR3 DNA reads TGTGCGTCGCGGGGGTGGGGCAATCAGCCCCAGCATTTT.

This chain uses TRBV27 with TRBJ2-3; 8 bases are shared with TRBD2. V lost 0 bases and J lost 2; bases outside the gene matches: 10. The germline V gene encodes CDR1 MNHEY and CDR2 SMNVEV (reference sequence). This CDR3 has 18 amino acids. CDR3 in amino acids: CASSLSQHGGGPTDTQYF. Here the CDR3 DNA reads TGTGCCAGCAGTTTATCCCAACACGGGGGGGGACCCACAGATACGCAGTATTTT.

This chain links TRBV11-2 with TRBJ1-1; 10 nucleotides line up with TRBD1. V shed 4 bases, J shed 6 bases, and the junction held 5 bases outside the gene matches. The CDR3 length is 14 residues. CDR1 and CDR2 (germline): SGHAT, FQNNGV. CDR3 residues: CASSSDRGQSEAFF. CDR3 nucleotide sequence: TGTGCCAGCAGCTCCGACAGGGGGCAATCTGAAGCTTTCTTT. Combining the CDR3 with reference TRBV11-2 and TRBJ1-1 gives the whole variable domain EAGVAQSPRYKIIEKRQSVAFWCNPISGHATLYWYQQILGQGPKLLIQFQNNGVVDDSQLPKDRFSAERLKGVDSTLKIQPAKLEDSAVYLCASSSDRGQSEAFFGQGTRLTVV.

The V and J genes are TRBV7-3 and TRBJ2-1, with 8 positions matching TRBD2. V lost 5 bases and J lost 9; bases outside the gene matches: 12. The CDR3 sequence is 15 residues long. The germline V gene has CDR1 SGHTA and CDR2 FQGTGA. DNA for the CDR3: TGTGCCAGCAGCCTCACCGGATCGGGAGGGGTTGAGCAGTTCTTC. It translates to CASSLTGSGGVEQFF.

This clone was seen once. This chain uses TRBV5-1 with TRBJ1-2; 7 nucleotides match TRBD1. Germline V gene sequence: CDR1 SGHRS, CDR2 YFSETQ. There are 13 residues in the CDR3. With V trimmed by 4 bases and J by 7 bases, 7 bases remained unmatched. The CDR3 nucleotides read TGCGCCAGCAGCGGGGGACAGATTCCTGGCTACACCTTC. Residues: CASSGGQIPGYTF.

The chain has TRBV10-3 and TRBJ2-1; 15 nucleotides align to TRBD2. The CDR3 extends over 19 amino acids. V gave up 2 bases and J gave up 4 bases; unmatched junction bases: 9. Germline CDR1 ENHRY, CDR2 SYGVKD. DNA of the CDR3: TGTGCCATCAGTGAGACCCCGGGGACTAGCGGGGGGCCTTACAATGAGCAGTTCTTC. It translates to CAISETPGTSGGPYNEQFF.

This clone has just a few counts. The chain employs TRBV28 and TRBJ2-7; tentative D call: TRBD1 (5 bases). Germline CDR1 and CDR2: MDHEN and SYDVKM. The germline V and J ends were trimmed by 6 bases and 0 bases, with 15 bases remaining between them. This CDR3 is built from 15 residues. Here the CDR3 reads CASSSPQGTSYEQYF. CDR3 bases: TGTGCCAGCAGCTCACCTCAGGGCACCTCCTACGAGCAGTACTTC.

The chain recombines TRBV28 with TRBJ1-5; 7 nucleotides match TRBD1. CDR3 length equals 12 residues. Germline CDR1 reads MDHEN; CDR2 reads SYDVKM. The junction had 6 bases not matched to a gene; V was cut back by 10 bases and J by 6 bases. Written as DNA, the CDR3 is TGTGCCACGACAGGGCGGGCTCAGCCCCAGCATTTT. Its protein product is CATTGRAQPQHF.

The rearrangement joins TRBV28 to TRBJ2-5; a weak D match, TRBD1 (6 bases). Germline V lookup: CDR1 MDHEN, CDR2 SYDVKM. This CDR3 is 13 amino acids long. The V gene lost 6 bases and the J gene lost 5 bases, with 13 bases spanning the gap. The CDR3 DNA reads TGTGCCAGCAGGAAACAGGGAGATGAGACCCAGTACTTC. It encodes CASRKQGDETQYF. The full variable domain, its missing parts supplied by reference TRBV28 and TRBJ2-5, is DVKVTQSSRYLVKRTGEKVFLECVQDMDHENMFWYRQDPGLGLRLIYFSYDVKMKEKGDIPEGYSVSREKKERFSLILESASTNQTSMYLCASRKQGDETQYFGPGTRLLVL.

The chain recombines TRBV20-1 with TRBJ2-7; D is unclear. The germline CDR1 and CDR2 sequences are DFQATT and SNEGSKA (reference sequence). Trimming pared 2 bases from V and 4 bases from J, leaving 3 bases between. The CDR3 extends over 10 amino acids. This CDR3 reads CSARSYEQYF. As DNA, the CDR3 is TGCAGTGCTAGATCTTACGAGCAGTACTTC.

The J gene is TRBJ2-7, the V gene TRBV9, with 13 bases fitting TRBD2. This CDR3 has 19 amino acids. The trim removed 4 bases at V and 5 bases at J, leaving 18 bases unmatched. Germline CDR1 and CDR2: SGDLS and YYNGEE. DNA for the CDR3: TGTGCCAGCAGCCTCCGCAACTCAGGGACTAGCGGGGAGGCCGACGAGCAGTACTTC. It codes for CASSLRNSGTSGEADEQYF.